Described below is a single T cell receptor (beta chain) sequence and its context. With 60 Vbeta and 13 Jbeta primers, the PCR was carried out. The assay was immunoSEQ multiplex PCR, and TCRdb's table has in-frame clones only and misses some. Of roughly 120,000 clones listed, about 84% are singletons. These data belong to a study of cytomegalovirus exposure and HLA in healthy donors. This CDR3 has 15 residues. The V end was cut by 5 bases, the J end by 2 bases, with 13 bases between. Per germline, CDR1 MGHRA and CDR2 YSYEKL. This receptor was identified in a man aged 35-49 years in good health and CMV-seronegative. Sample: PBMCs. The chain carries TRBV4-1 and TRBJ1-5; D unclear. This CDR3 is CASSSQSVGNQPQHF. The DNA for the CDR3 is TGCGCCAGCAGCTCCCAATCAGTTGGCAATCAGCCCCAGCATTTT.